This passage covers 27 T cell receptor beta chains from one sample sequenced in a study of cytomegalovirus exposure and HLA in healthy donors. PCR used 60 Vbeta primers and 13 Jbeta primers. Measured with immunoSEQ multiplex PCR; TCRdb has only the in-frame clones, and not every one. The top ten hold less than 2% of the sample, which has approximately 200,000 clones, 79% seen once. Source material: PBMCs. The receptors were sampled from a girl aged 5-17 years in good health and CMV-seropositive.

The rearrangement uses TRBV2 and TRBJ2-3, with 9 bases aligning to TRBD2. The CDR3 is 16 residues long. J was trimmed by 1 base and V by 6 bases; bases with no gene match: 8. Germline V gene sequence: CDR1 SNHLY, CDR2 FYNNEI. CDR3 protein: CASSRGTSSGTDTQYF. The CDR3 nucleotides read TGTGCCAGCAGCCGGGGGACTAGCTCTGGCACAGATACGCAGTATTTT.

This chain joins TRBV6-5 and TRBJ2-7, with TRBD1 matching 8 bases. This CDR3 comprises 13 residues. V gave up 7 bases and J gave up 2 bases; unmatched junction bases: 4. Germline lookup yields CDR1 MNHEY and CDR2 SVGAGI. As DNA, the CDR3 is TGTGCCAGCAAAAGGACAGGGCCCTACGAGCAGTACTTC. Its translation is CASKRTGPYEQYF.

The V call is TRBV7-9, the J call TRBJ1-6; D gene unclear. CDR3 size: 18 residues. Looked up from germline, CDR1 is SEHNR and CDR2 is FQNEAQ (reference sequence). Trimming took off 2 bases at V and 0 bases at J, with 14 bases between the two ends. The chain's CDR3 is CASSLSTSPSSYNSPLHF. The CDR3 DNA is TGTGCCAGCAGCTTAAGTACGTCCCCCAGCTCCTATAATTCACCCCTCCACTTT.

The chain uses TRBV10-3 and TRBJ2-3; D is possibly TRBD2 (7 bases). CDR1 and CDR2 from the germline V gene are ENHRY and SYGVKD. The CDR3 extends over 15 amino acids. Deletions cut 4 bases from V and 2 bases from J, with 13 bases between. Written as DNA, the CDR3 is TGTGCCATCAGTGTCCGAGGGGGGGACACAGATACGCAGTATTTT. Protein product: CAISVRGGDTDTQYF.

CDR3 in amino acids: CASSGEQGTYGYTF. CDR3 nucleotides: TGTGCCAGCAGCGGGGAACAGGGGACCTATGGCTACACCTTC. J is TRBJ1-2 and V is TRBV11-2; 7 bases are shared with TRBD1. Per the germline V gene, CDR1 is SGHAT and CDR2 is FQNNGV. The CDR3 runs 14 residues. Trimming took 5 bases from V and 4 from J; bases not matched to a gene: 7. Combining the CDR3 with reference TRBV11-2 and TRBJ1-2 gives the whole variable domain EAGVAQSPRYKIIEKRQSVAFWCNPISGHATLYWYQQILGQGPKLLIQFQNNGVVDDSQLPKDRFSAERLKGVDSTLKIQPAKLEDSAVYLCASSGEQGTYGYTFGSGTRLTVV.

The chain employs TRBV30 and TRBJ2-1, with 9 bases identical to TRBD2. V shed 5 bases, J shed 2 bases, and the junction held 4 bases outside the gene matches. The CDR3 sequence is 14 residues long. Germline V CDR1 and CDR2: GTSNPN, SVGIG (reference sequence). CDR3 nucleotide sequence: TGTGCCTGGGACCAGCGGGGGGCCTACAATGAGCAGTTCTTC. Translation: CAWDQRGAYNEQFF.

The gene calls are TRBV5-8 and TRBJ2-3; 7 nucleotides line up with TRBD1. From germline, CDR1 is SGHTS and CDR2 YDEGEE. With 4 bases clipped from V and 2 bases from J, the junction kept 4 bases outside the gene matches. The CDR3 sequence is 14 residues long. This chain's CDR3 is CASSQGTDTDTQYF. The CDR3 DNA follows: TGTGCCAGCAGCCAAGGGACAGACACAGATACGCAGTATTTT.

The J gene is TRBJ2-3, the V gene TRBV2; D possibly corresponds to TRBD1 (5 bases). Germline V gene data show CDR1 as SNHLY and CDR2 as FYNNEI. The CDR3 loop spans 15 amino acids. The V end was cut by 5 bases, the J end by 4 bases, with 16 bases between. The CDR3 reads CASSKVRGNPDTQYF. CDR3 coding DNA: TGTGCCAGCAGTAAAGTTAGGGGTAACCCAGATACGCAGTATTTT.

The V gene is TRBV6-6, the J gene TRBJ2-1; maybe TRBD2 (6 bases). Germline V gene data show CDR1 as MNHNY and CDR2 as SVGAGI (reference sequence). Trimming took 4 bases from V and 1 from J, leaving 11 bases between them. This CDR3 has 15 amino acids. The CDR3 reads CASSSAAGSYNEQFF. In DNA form, the CDR3 reads TGTGCCAGCAGTTCCGCAGCGGGTTCCTACAATGAGCAGTTCTTC.

This chain uses TRBV7-9 with TRBJ1-6, with 7 bases aligning to TRBD1. V lost 1 base and J lost 6; bases outside the gene matches: 3. The CDR3 is made up of 15 amino acids. Germline V gene lookup returns CDR1 SEHNR and CDR2 FQNEAQ (reference sequence). The CDR3 DNA reads TGTGCCAGCAGCTTAGGGGGACAGCTTAATTCACCCCTCCACTTT. Protein: CASSLGGQLNSPLHF.

This clone was counted once. This sequence joins TRBV11-2 and TRBJ1-5, with 9 nucleotides matching TRBD1. CDR1 is SGHAT, CDR2 FQNNGV, per germline. The CDR3 totals 15 residues. V dropped 1 base and J dropped 4; count of bases not matched to a gene: 2. CDR3 in amino acids: CASSLGDRGNQPQHF. CDR3 nucleotides: TGTGCCAGCAGCTTAGGAGACAGGGGGAATCAGCCCCAGCATTTT.

The genes are TRBV29-1 and TRBJ2-7; D perhaps matches TRBD2 (5 bases). CDR1 and CDR2 from the germline V gene are SQVTM and ANQGSEA. The germline V and J ends were trimmed by 6 bases and 0 bases, with 6 bases remaining between them. CDR3 size: 11 residues. DNA of the CDR3: TGCAGCGTCCGGGGCTCCTACGAGCAGTACTTC. Translation: CSVRGSYEQYF.

The chain has TRBV4-3 and TRBJ2-4; D gene uncertain. Trimming removed 0 bases from V and 4 bases from J, with 10 bases in between. The V gene's germline CDR1 is LGHNA and CDR2 YSLEER. The CDR3 runs to 15 residues. Here the CDR3 reads CASSQDVTVKNIQYF. The CDR3 bases are TGCGCCAGCAGCCAAGATGTCACAGTTAAAAACATTCAGTACTTC.

The chain carries TRBV25-1 and TRBJ1-2, with 7 bases matching TRBD1. The J segment lost 2 bases and the V segment lost 3 bases, leaving 6 bases of the junction unmatched. CDR1 MGHDK and CDR2 SYGVNS come from the germline V gene. The CDR3 has 15 amino acids. The DNA of the CDR3 is TGTGCCAGCAGTGAGGGGGACAGTCGGAACTATGGCTACACCTTC. It specifies CASSEGDSRNYGYTF.

V and J are TRBV10-3 and TRBJ2-3, with a tentative D call TRBD1 (5 bases). The CDR3 has 14 residues. Germline lookup yields CDR1 ENHRY and CDR2 SYGVKD. Between the trimmed V and J ends, which lost 10 bases and 5 bases, there was a span of 19 bases. As DNA, the CDR3 is TGTGCCACCAATCCTGTAGGGGTTGGAGATACGCAGTATTTT. It is translated as CATNPVGVGDTQYF.

The J gene is TRBJ1-1, the V gene TRBV6-1; D gene ambiguous. Trimming removed 5 bases from V and 0 bases from J, with 10 bases in between. The CDR3 is 14 amino acids. Germline V gene data show CDR1 as MNHNS and CDR2 as SASEGT. The CDR3 DNA follows: TGTGCCAGCAGTCGACAAAATATGAACACTGAAGCTTTCTTT. Translating it yields CASSRQNMNTEAFF.

Here the CDR3 DNA reads TGCGCCAGCAGCTTCACTAGCGGGGGGGCCCCCCGTGAGCAGTTCTTC. The encoded protein is CASSFTSGGAPREQFF. The V call is TRBV5-1, the J call TRBJ2-1; 13 bases line up with TRBD2. The CDR3 loop spans 16 amino acids. J was trimmed by 9 bases and V by 2 bases; bases with no gene match: 8. The germline V gene encodes CDR1 SGHRS and CDR2 YFSETQ.

The CDR3 DNA is TGTGCCAGCGGTCGCCTCGAGGGTAATTCACCCCTCCACTTT. As protein: CASGRLEGNSPLHF. J is TRBJ1-6 and V is TRBV2; D not certain. CDR1 and CDR2 (germline): SNHLY, FYNNEI. CDR3 length equals 14 residues. Trimming took 8 bases from V and 6 from J, leaving 14 bases between them.

This chain joins TRBV10-3 and TRBJ2-3; TRBD2 agrees at 7 bases. The CDR3 loop spans 15 amino acids. Per the germline V gene, CDR1 is ENHRY and CDR2 is SYGVKD. The V and J ends lost 4 bases and 0 bases, in that order; junction bases with no gene match: 4. CDR3: CAISGGLGSTDTQYF. Here the CDR3 DNA reads TGTGCCATCAGTGGCGGACTAGGTAGCACAGATACGCAGTATTTT.

A few counts support this clone. The V gene is TRBV18, the J gene TRBJ1-1; D gene unclear. V shed 2 bases and J shed 2 bases, with 6 bases lying between them. Germline V gives CDR1 KGHSH, CDR2 LQKENI. The CDR3 contains 13 residues. The CDR3 loop reads CASSPSGNTEAFF. The CDR3 DNA follows: TGTGCCAGCTCACCATCGGGTAACACTGAAGCTTTCTTT.

This clone was found a few times. The genes are TRBV7-2 and TRBJ2-1, with TRBD2 identical over 10 bases. This CDR3 is built from 14 residues. Germline lookup yields CDR1 SGHTA and CDR2 FQGNSA. V was pared by 5 bases and J by 8 bases, with 6 bases of the junction left unmatched. CDR3 nucleotide sequence: TGTGCCAGCAGCATACAGCGGGGGGGCTATGAGCAGTTCTTC. Protein product: CASSIQRGGYEQFF.

This clone was observed a handful of times. The V call is TRBV5-1, the J call TRBJ1-2; 10 nucleotides agree with TRBD1. V lost 0 bases, J lost 6 bases, and 8 bases stayed unmatched. CDR1 SGHRS and CDR2 YFSETQ come from the germline V gene. The CDR3 spans 16 residues. Here the CDR3 DNA reads TGCGCCAGCAGCTTGGGAGGGACAGGGGCGAGGAATGGCTACACCTTC. It codes for CASSLGGTGARNGYTF. The variable domain in full, completed from reference TRBV5-1 and TRBJ1-2, reads KAGVTQTPRYLIKTRGQQVTLSCSPISGHRSVSWYQQTPGQGLQFLFEYFSETQRNKGNFPGRFSGRQFSNSRSEMNVSTLELGDSALYLCASSLGGTGARNGYTFGSGTRLTVV.

This clone turned up a few times. The chain combines TRBV9 with TRBJ2-1; 7 positions match TRBD2. Trimming at V came to 3 bases and at J to 8 bases, leaving 8 bases not matched to a gene. CDR1 is SGDLS, CDR2 YYNGEE, per germline. The CDR3 has 14 residues. The CDR3 loop reads CASSASGVEDEQFF. CDR3 DNA sequence: TGTGCCAGCAGCGCAAGCGGGGTAGAGGATGAGCAGTTCTTC.

The V and J genes are TRBV9 and TRBJ2-7, with 8 nucleotides matching TRBD1. J was trimmed by 0 bases and V by 0 bases; bases with no gene match: 5. Germline CDR1 SGDLS, CDR2 YYNGEE. The CDR3 runs to 16 residues. The CDR3, as DNA: TGTGCCAGCAGCGTAGGCCCTACAGGGGGCTCCTACGAGCAGTACTTC. This sequence encodes CASSVGPTGGSYEQYF.

The chain couples TRBV5-6 to TRBJ1-2; the match to TRBD1 covers 8 bases. Trimming cost V 6 bases and J 7 bases; bases outside gene matches: 5. CDR3 length equals 12 residues. Germline lookup yields CDR1 SGHDT and CDR2 YYEEEE. CDR3 DNA: TGTGCCAGCAACGACAGGGGTCCTGGCTACACCTTC. Translating it yields CASNDRGPGYTF.

The chain uses TRBV27 and TRBJ1-6; D is uncertain. V shed 4 bases and J shed 7 bases, with 11 bases lying between them. The CDR3 runs 14 residues. Germline-derived CDR1 and CDR2 are MNHEY and SMNVEV (reference sequence). CDR3 sequence (DNA): TGTGCCAGCAGTTATCAGGAAAGAAATTCACCCCTCCACTTT. It codes for CASSYQERNSPLHF.

Only one count was recorded for this clone. The rearrangement links TRBV19 to TRBJ2-1; 8 nucleotides line up with TRBD1. This CDR3 has 14 residues. V lost 8 bases, J lost 2 bases, and 5 bases stayed unmatched. Germline loops: CDR1 LNHDA, CDR2 SQIVND (reference sequence). The CDR3 DNA reads as TGTGCCAGTGGCCGGACAGGGACCTACAATGAGCAGTTCTTC. It encodes CASGRTGTYNEQFF.